The clone carrying this T cell receptor (beta chain) was detected only once. Its specificity is not known. This sample was included in a study of CD8+ T cells in alopecia areata. Findings and caveats of the study: Tofacitinib yielded significantly lower scalp clonality and fewer expanded CD8+ clones among the top 100. Lesional scalp, notably in alopecia totalis/universalis, had clonality above that of normal scalp.

Treatment in this sample: oral pan-JAK inhibitor, 5-10 mg twice daily. Following extraction, RNA underwent reverse transcription to cDNA, which served as the sequencing template. The assay was immunoSEQ multiplex PCR, and TCRdb's table has in-frame clones only and misses some. The sample carries approximately 180,000 clones, about three fifths recorded once. This receptor was taken from a human donor with alopecia areata. The sequenced sample was CD4+ T cells sorted from blood, obtained at week 24, from a patient treated with tofacitinib.

The CDR3 DNA sequence: TGTGCCAGCAGTTACGACAGATATGGCTACACCTTC. It codes for CASSYDRYGYTF. The V call is TRBV6-6, the J call TRBJ1-2, with TRBD1 as a possible D gene (5 bases). V lost 2 bases to trimming and J lost 5 bases, with 6 bases between them. The CDR3 runs to 12 residues. Germline V gives CDR1 MNHNY, CDR2 SVGAGI (reference sequence).